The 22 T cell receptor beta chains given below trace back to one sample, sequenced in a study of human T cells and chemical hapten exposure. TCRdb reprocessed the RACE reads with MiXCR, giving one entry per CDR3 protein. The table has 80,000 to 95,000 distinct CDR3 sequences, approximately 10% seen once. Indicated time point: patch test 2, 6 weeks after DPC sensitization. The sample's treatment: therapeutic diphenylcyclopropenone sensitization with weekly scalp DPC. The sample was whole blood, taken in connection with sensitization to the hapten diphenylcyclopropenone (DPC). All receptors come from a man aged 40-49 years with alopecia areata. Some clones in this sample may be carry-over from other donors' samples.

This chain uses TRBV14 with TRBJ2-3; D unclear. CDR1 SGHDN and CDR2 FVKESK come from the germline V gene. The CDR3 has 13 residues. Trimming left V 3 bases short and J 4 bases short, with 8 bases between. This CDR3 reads CASSQSEADTQYF. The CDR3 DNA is TGTGCCAGCAGCCAGTCCGAGGCAGATACGCAGTATTTT.

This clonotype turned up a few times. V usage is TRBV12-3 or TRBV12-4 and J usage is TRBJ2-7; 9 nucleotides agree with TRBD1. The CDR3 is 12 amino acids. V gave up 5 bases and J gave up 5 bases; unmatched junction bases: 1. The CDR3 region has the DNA TGTGCCAGCAGTCGGACAGGGGACGAGCAGTACGTC. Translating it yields CASSRTGDEQYV.

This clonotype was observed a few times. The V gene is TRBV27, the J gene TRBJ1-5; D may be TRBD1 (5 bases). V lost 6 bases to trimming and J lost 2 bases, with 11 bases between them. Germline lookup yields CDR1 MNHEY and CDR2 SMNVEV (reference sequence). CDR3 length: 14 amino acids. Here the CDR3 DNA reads TGTGCCAGCAGCGCAGGGACTGGCAATCAGCCCCAGCATTTT. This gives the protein CASSAGTGNQPQHF.

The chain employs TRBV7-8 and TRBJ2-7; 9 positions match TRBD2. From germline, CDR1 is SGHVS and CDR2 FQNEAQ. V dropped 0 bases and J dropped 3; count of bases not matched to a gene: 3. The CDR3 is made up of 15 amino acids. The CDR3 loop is CASSLAPSGNYEQYF. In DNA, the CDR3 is TGTGCCAGCAGCTTAGCGCCTAGCGGGAACTACGAGCAGTACTTC.

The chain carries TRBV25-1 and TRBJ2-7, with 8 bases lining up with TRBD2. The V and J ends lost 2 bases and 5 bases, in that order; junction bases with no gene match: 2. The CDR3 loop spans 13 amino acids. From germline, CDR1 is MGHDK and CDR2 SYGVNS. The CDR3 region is CASSEGGRNEQYF. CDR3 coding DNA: TGTGCCAGCAGTGAAGGCGGGAGGAACGAGCAGTACTTC.

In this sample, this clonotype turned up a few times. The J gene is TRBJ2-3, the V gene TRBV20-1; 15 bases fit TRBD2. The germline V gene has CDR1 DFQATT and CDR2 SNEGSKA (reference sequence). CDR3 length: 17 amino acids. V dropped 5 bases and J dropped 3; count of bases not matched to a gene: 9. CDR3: CSAGTRTSGRATDTQYF. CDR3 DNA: TGCAGTGCTGGAACTCGGACTAGCGGGAGGGCAACAGATACGCAGTATTTT.

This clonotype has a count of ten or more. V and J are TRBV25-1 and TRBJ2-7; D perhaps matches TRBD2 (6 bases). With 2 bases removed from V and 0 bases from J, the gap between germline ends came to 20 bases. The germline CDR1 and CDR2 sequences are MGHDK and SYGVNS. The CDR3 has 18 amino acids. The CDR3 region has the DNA TGTGCCAGCAGTGAAGATCTCTCTAGCGCTTCAAGCTCCTACGAGCAGTACTTC. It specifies CASSEDLSSASSSYEQYF.

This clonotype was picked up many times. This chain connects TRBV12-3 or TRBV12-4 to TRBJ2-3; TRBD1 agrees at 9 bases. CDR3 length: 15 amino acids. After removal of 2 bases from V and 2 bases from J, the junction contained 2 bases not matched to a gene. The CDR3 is CASSLWTGDTDTQYF. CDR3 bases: TGTGCCAGCAGTTTATGGACAGGGGACACAGATACGCAGTATTTT.

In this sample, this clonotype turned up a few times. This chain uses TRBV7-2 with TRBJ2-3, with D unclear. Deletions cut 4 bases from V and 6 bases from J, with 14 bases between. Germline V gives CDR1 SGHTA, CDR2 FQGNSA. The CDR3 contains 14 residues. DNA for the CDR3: TGTGCCAGCAGCTCCACGCGCTCCGGGGATACGCAGTATTTT. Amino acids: CASSSTRSGDTQYF. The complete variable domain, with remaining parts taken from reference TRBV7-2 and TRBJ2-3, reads GAGVSQSPSNKVTEKGKDVELRCDPISGHTALYWYRQSLGQGLEFLIYFQGNSAPDKSGLPSDRFSAERTGGSVSTLTIQRTQQEDSAVYLCASSSTRSGDTQYFGPGTRLTVL.

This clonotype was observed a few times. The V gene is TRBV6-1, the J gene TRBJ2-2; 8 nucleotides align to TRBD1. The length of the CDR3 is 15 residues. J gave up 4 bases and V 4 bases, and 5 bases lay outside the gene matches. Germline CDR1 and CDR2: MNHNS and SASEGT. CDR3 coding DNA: TGTGCCAGCAGTGCGGGACAGGCCGGCACCGGGGAGCTGTTTTTT. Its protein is CASSAGQAGTGELFF.

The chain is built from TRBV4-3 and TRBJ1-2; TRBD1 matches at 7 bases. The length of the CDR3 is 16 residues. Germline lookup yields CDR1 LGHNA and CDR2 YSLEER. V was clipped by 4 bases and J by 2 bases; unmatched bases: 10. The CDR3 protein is CASSPRPQQGNYGYTF. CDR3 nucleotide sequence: TGCGCCAGCAGCCCCCGACCCCAACAGGGGAACTATGGCTACACCTTC.

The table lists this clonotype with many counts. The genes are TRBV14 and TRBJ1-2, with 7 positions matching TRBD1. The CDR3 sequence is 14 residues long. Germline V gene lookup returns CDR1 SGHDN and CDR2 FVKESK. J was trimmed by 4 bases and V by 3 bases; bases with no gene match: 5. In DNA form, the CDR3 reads TGTGCCAGCAGCCAGTCAGGGGGAGCCTATGGCTACACCTTC. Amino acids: CASSQSGGAYGYTF.

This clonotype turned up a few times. The CDR3 reads CASNGAAGEETQYF. The CDR3 bases are TGTGCCAGCAACGGGGCAGCCGGGGAAGAGACCCAGTACTTC. This chain connects TRBV6-2 or TRBV6-3 to TRBJ2-5, with D possibly being TRBD1 or TRBD2 (5 bases each). Trimming removed 7 bases at V and 3 bases at J, with 15 bases between. The CDR3 length is 14 residues. Germline V CDR1 and CDR2: MNHEY, SVGEGT.

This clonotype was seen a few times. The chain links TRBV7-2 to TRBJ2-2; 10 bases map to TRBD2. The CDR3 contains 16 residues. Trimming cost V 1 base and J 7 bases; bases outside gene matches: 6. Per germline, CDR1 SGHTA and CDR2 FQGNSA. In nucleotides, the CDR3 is TGTGCCAGCAGCTTAGGGCTAGCGGGGGTCGGCGGGGAGCTGTTTTTT. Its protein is CASSLGLAGVGGELFF.

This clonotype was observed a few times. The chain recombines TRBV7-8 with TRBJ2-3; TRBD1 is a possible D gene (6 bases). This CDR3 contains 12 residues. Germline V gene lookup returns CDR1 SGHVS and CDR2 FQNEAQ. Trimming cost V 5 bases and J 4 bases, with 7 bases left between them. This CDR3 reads CASSQGSDTQYF. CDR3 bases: TGTGCCAGCAGCCAGGGGTCAGATACGCAGTATTTT.

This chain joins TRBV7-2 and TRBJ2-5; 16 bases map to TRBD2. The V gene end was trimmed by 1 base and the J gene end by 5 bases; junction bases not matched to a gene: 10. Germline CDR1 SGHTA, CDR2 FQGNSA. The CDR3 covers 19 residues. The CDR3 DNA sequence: TGTGCCAGCAGCTTAGGCGGGACTAGCGGGAGGGCCGGCTTGGAGACCCAGTACTTC. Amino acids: CASSLGGTSGRAGLETQYF.

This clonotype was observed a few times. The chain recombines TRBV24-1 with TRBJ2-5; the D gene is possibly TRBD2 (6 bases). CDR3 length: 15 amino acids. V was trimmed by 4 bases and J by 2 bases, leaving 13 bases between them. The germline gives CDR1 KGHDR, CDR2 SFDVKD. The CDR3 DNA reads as TGTGCCACCAGTGACTCCGGGACTGGGCAAGAGACCCAGTACTTC. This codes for CATSDSGTGQETQYF.

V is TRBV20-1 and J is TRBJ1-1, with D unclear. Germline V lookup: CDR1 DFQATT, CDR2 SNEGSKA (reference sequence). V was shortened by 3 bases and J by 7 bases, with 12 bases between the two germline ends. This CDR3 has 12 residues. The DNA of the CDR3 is TGCAGTGCTAGGGGGAGGGCATATGAAGCTTTCTTT. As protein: CSARGRAYEAFF.

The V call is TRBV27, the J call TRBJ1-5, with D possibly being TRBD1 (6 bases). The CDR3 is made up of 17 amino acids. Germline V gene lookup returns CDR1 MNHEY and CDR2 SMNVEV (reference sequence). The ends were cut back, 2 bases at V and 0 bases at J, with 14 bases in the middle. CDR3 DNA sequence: TGTGCCAGCAGTTTAACAGGGCTCCGATATAGCAATCAGCCCCAGCATTTT. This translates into CASSLTGLRYSNQPQHF.

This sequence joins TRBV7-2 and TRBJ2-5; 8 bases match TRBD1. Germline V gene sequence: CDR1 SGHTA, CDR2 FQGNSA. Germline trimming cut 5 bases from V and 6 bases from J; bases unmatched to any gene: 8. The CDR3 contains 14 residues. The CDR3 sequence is CASSTAGGAKTQYF. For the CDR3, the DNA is TGTGCCAGCAGCACCGCAGGGGGCGCGAAGACCCAGTACTTC.

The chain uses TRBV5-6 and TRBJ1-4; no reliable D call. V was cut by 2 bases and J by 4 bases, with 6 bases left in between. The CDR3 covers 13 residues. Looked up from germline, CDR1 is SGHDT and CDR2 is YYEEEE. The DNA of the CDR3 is TGTGCCAGCAGCTTTCAAGTTAATGAAAAACTGTTTTTT. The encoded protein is CASSFQVNEKLFF. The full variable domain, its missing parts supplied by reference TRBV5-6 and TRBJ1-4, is DAGVTQSPTHLIKTRGQQVTLRCSPKSGHDTVSWYQQALGQGPQFIFQYYEEEERQRGNFPDRFSGHQFPNYSSELNVNALLLGDSALYLCASSFQVNEKLFFGSGTQLSVL.

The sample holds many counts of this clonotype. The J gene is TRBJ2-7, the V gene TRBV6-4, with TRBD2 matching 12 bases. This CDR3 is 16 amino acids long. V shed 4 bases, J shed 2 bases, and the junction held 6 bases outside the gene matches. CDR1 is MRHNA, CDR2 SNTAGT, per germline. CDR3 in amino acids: CASSVPTSGGAYEQYV. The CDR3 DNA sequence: TGTGCCAGCAGTGTCCCGACTAGCGGGGGTGCCTACGAGCAGTACGTC.